Listed below are T cell receptor beta chains from one sample, sequenced in a study of spatial heterogeneity in lung cancer. Using its own MiXCR run on the 5' RACE reads, TCRdb lists one record per CDR3 protein. The sample records approximately 40,000 distinct CDR3 sequences, 7.5% being singletons. The sample here was PBMCs, taken at surgery. The receptors were gathered from a male donor with early-stage non-small cell lung cancer. Each CDR3 is given with its conserved first and last residue. A D gene is named only where the DNA matches it firmly. Not all rows give a size; the values are once, few, many and, for expanded clones, a class.

j_call	d_call	v_call	clone_size	cdr3_nt	cdr3_aa
TRBJ1-1	NA	TRBV12-3/TRBV12-4	few	TGTGCCAGCAGTTTAAATCCGAACACTGAAGCTTTCTTT	CASSLNPNTEAFF
TRBJ2-3	TRBD2	TRBV24-1	many	TGTGCCACCAGTGAAATGGGACTAGATGGAACAGATACGCAGTATTTT	CATSEMGLDGTDTQYF
TRBJ1-1	NA	TRBV7-2	many	TGTGCCAGCAGCTTAGTTTCCGAAACTGAAGCTTTCTTT	CASSLVSETEAFF
TRBJ2-7	TRBD1	TRBV29-1	few	TGCAGCGCCACCAGGGGGAGCGACGAGCAGTACTTC	CSATRGSDEQYF
TRBJ2-1	TRBD2	TRBV7-3	NA	TGTGCCAGCAACGCCCTAGCGGGAGTGGGTGAGCAGTTCTTC	CASNALAGVGEQFF
TRBJ1-1	NA	TRBV3-1	NA	TGTGCCAGCAGCCAGGGCAGGGCAAAGAACACTGAAGCTTTCTTT	CASSQGRAKNTEAFF
TRBJ2-6	NA	TRBV5-8	many	TGTGCCAGCAGCTCCACAAACTTGACAGTCTCTGGGGCCAACGTCCTGACTTTC	CASSSTNLTVSGANVLTF
TRBJ1-1	NA	TRBV6-6	few	TGTGCCAGCAGGCCCCTGGGACACCAGAACACTGAAGCTTTCTTT	CASRPLGHQNTEAFF
TRBJ1-2	NA	TRBV30	NA	TGTGCCTGGAGTGTAGAACCCTATGGCTACACCTTC	CAWSVEPYGYTF
TRBJ2-7	TRBD2	TRBV29-1	NA	TGCAGCGTTGATTCCGGGACTGACGGGGGGGTCTACGAGCAGTACTTC	CSVDSGTDGGVYEQYF
TRBJ2-4	TRBD1	TRBV6-6	many	TGTGCCAGCAGGAACCAGGGGGACATTCAGTACTTC	CASRNQGDIQYF
TRBJ2-5	NA	TRBV7-2	many	TGTGCCAGCAGCTTCACCTGGGACCAAGAGACCCAGTACTTC	CASSFTWDQETQYF
TRBJ1-1	NA	TRBV10-3	many	TGTGCCATCAGTGAGGGGGATGAGTACACTGAAGCTTTCTTT	CAISEGDEYTEAFF
TRBJ1-2	NA	TRBV3-1	many	TGTGCCAGCAGACCCTCGTCCTGGACCTTCGGTGGCTACACCTTC	CASRPSSWTFGGYTF
TRBJ2-1	TRBD1	TRBV7-2	few	TGTGCCAGCAGCTTAGCCGTCCCCCGGGACAGGGGGCAGTTCTTC	CASSLAVPRDRGQFF
TRBJ2-5	NA	TRBV6-5	many	TGTGCCAGCAGGAAACAGGGGGGAGGGGAGACCCAGTACTTC	CASRKQGGGETQYF
TRBJ1-4	TRBD1	TRBV25-1	many	TGTGCCAGCTCGGGAAGGGGCAGGGGGAATGAAAAACTGTTTTTT	CASSGRGRGNEKLFF
TRBJ2-1	NA	TRBV30	few	TGTGCCTGGAGTAGGGCGGAACAGTTCTTC	CAWSRAEQFF
TRBJ2-3	TRBD2	TRBV7-3	many	TGTGCCAGCAGCTTAGCGGGGGGGACCACAGATACGCAGTATTTT	CASSLAGGTTDTQYF
TRBJ1-1	NA	TRBV5-1	many	TGCGCCAGCAGCTTGGGCGACAGAGCCACTGAAGCTTTCTTT	CASSLGDRATEAFF
TRBJ2-7	NA	TRBV30	NA	TGTGCCTGGAGCCGGACGAATCCCTACGAGCAGTACTTC	CAWSRTNPYEQYF
TRBJ2-2	NA	TRBV6-2/TRBV6-3	many	TGTGCCAGCAGTTCGGGACTCCCAACCGGGGAGCTGTTTTTT	CASSSGLPTGELFF
TRBJ2-7	NA	TRBV7-7	few	TGTGCTAGCAGCTTAGGCACAGGGACCGACTGGGAGCAGTACTTC	CASSLGTGTDWEQYF
TRBJ1-2	TRBD1	TRBV18	many	TGTGCCAGCTCAACAGGGGATGCTTATGGCTACACCTTC	CASSTGDAYGYTF
TRBJ1-1	NA	TRBV7-9	few	TGTGCCAGCAGTTTTGGAGGGGTGGGCACTGAAGCTTTCTTT	CASSFGGVGTEAFF
TRBJ1-2	TRBD1	TRBV29-1	many	TGCAGCGCCCACTTGACAGGGGATCAGGGCTACACCTTC	CSAHLTGDQGYTF
TRBJ1-1	NA	TRBV6-5	many	TGTGCCAGCAGTTTCTTTCGACAGAACACTGAAGCTTTCTTT	CASSFFRQNTEAFF
TRBJ2-7	NA	TRBV20-1	few	TGCAGTGCACACCCCGGGACACTGACCTACGAGCAGTACTTC	CSAHPGTLTYEQYF
TRBJ2-3	NA	TRBV7-2	many	TGTGCCAGCAGCTTATACTCCTCAAACACAGATACGCAGTATTTT	CASSLYSSNTDTQYF
TRBJ2-2	NA	TRBV7-2	NA	TGTGCCAGCAGCGAGGGGGGGACCACCGGGGAGCTGTTTTTT	CASSEGGTTGELFF
TRBJ2-7	TRBD1	TRBV29-1	many	TGCAGCGTTGTAACCGGGACAGGGGGAATCTACGAGCAGTACTTC	CSVVTGTGGIYEQYF
TRBJ1-1	NA	TRBV20-1	many	TGCAGTGCTTTCAGCGCGGAGGACACTGAAGCTTTCTTT	CSAFSAEDTEAFF
TRBJ2-1	TRBD1	TRBV14	many	TGTGCCAGCTCAATCAGCGGGACAGGGGAATTCTATGAGCAGTTCTTC	CASSISGTGEFYEQFF
TRBJ1-1	TRBD1	TRBV6-5	many	TGTGCCAGCAGCAGGGGGGACAGAACGAACACTGAAGCTTTCTTT	CASSRGDRTNTEAFF
TRBJ2-1	TRBD2	TRBV20-1	many	TGCAGTGCCAGGGCCCGGGGTAGCGGGGGGTCCAATGAGCAGTTCTTC	CSARARGSGGSNEQFF
TRBJ2-1	NA	TRBV6-5	many	TGTGCCAGCAGTTACACTTTCGGAGTCGATGAGCAGTTCTTC	CASSYTFGVDEQFF
TRBJ1-5	TRBD1	TRBV10-3	many	TGTGCCATCAGTGAGTCCCCGGACAGGGGATCCAGCGATTTAGATCAGCCCCAGCATTTT	CAISESPDRGSSDLDQPQHF
TRBJ2-7	TRBD2	TRBV29-1	many	TGCAGCGTTGAAAAAGCGGGGGCAGAGCAGTACTTC	CSVEKAGAEQYF
TRBJ2-2	NA	TRBV30	NA	TGTGCCTGGGGGGGTAACACCGGGGAGCTGTTTTTT	CAWGGNTGELFF
TRBJ2-4	NA	TRBV6-2/TRBV6-3	many	TGTGCCAGCAGTTACTCGGGAATAGCCAAAAACATTCAGTACTTC	CASSYSGIAKNIQYF
TRBJ1-2	NA	TRBV6-2/TRBV6-3	many	TGTGCCAGTATGAAACGGCGGGGGATAGATGGCTACACCTTC	CASMKRRGIDGYTF
TRBJ2-5	NA	TRBV12-3/TRBV12-4	many	TGTGCCAGCAGAATCTCGCGCAGACAAGAGACCCAGTACTTC	CASRISRRQETQYF
TRBJ2-3	NA	TRBV30	many	TGTGCTCAGGGATCCACAGATACGCAGTATTTT	CAQGSTDTQYF
TRBJ2-5	NA	TRBV11-2	many	TGTGCCAGCAGCCTCCGACAGCAAGAGACCCAGTACTTC	CASSLRQQETQYF
TRBJ1-2	NA	TRBV28	many	TGTGCCAGCAGTGTCGGGGAGCTTCCCGCCTTC	CASSVGELPAF